Listed here are 2 T cell receptor beta chains from one sample, sequenced in a study of T cell responses to AZD1222 COVID-19 vaccine. Profiled with immunoSEQ multiplex PCR; TCRdb holds only in-frame clones, not every one. The data show 130,000 or so clones, about nine tenths seen once. The sample was peripheral blood, taken on day 0 of AZD1222 vaccination. The receptor source for this set is an adult in good health.

The CDR3 nucleotides are TGTGCCAGCAGCTTGGACAGATACAATGAGCAGTTCTTC. Translation: CASSLDRYNEQFF. This sequence joins TRBV7-8 and TRBJ2-1, with D maybe TRBD1 (6 bases). In germline, CDR1 is SGHVS, CDR2 FQNEAQ. V was trimmed by 3 bases and J by 4 bases, leaving 7 bases between them. The CDR3 runs 13 residues.

This chain joins TRBV19 and TRBJ2-2; TRBD2 agrees at 15 bases. Germline-derived CDR1 and CDR2 are LNHDA and SQIVND (reference sequence). This CDR3 is built from 16 residues. The junction had 4 bases not matched to a gene; V was cut back by 5 bases and J by 6 bases. Here the CDR3 reads CASSPGLAGGPGELFF. The CDR3 region has the DNA TGTGCCAGTAGTCCGGGACTAGCGGGGGGACCCGGGGAGCTGTTTTTT.